Below, 18 T cell receptor beta chains from the same sample are listed, as sequenced in a study of T cells after yellow fever vaccination. TCRdb recomputed calls from the 5' RACE reads with MiXCR, one row per CDR3 protein. The sample gives about 300,000 distinct CDR3 sequences, approximately 4% of which show up once; 24% is in the top ten. The input for sequencing was PBMCs, taken 5 days after the yellow fever booster vaccination. Every receptor here comes from a man aged 18 to 30 who received the YFV17D yellow fever vaccine.

This chain uses TRBV6-5 with TRBJ1-1; D is ambiguous. The germline V gene has CDR1 MNHEY and CDR2 SVGAGI. Trimming left V 5 bases short and J 4 bases short, with 11 bases between. The CDR3 sequence is 13 residues long. CDR3 region: CASSTREGTEAFF. CDR3 bases: TGTGCCAGCAGTACCCGGGAGGGCACTGAAGCTTTCTTT.

J is TRBJ1-1 and V is TRBV29-1, with a tentative D call TRBD1 (5 bases). The CDR3 totals 14 residues. Germline V gene lookup returns CDR1 SQVTM and CDR2 ANQGSEA. V lost 4 bases to trimming and J lost 3 bases, with 15 bases between them. Written as DNA, the CDR3 is TGCAGCGTTGGAGGGACCGGGATGTACACTGAAGCTTTCTTT. Amino acid sequence: CSVGGTGMYTEAFF.

The CDR3 bases are TGCAGCGTGGGACAGGGTGACTATGGCTACACCTTC. This codes for CSVGQGDYGYTF. The rearrangement links TRBV29-1 to TRBJ1-2; 9 nucleotides match TRBD1. CDR1 is SQVTM and CDR2 is ANQGSEA in the germline V gene. Unmatched junction bases numbered 2, after V lost 6 bases and J lost 3 bases. CDR3 length equals 12 residues.

The chain is built from TRBV20-1 and TRBJ2-5, with D perhaps TRBD1 (5 bases). The germline CDR1 and CDR2 sequences are DFQATT and SNEGSKA (reference sequence). The CDR3 spans 12 residues. Trimming cost V 2 bases and J 1 base, with 5 bases left between them. CDR3 nucleotide sequence: TGCAGTGCTAGAAGGGGCCAAGAGACCCAGTACTTC. It translates to CSARRGQETQYF.

This clonotype was detected many times. V usage is TRBV20-1 and J usage is TRBJ1-5; maybe TRBD1 (6 bases). Trimming pared 3 bases from V and 7 bases from J, leaving 10 bases between. The CDR3 loop spans 12 amino acids. The germline V gene has CDR1 DFQATT and CDR2 SNEGSKA (reference sequence). Here the CDR3 DNA reads TGCAGTGCTAGGGACAGCGGACAGCCCCAGCATTTT. This translates into CSARDSGQPQHF.

The table lists this clonotype with many counts. The chain uses TRBV18 and TRBJ2-2; D possibly corresponds to TRBD2 (5 bases). V was clipped by 2 bases and J by 1 base, with 5 bases between them. CDR1 KGHSH and CDR2 LQKENI come from the germline V gene. This CDR3 spans 14 amino acids. In nucleotides, the CDR3 is TGTGCCAGCTCACCAGCGGGGAACACCGGGGAGCTGTTTTTT. Translation: CASSPAGNTGELFF.

The DNA for the CDR3 is TGTGCCAGCAGCTTAGCGAGGGTAAATAGTCGGGGCTATGGCTACACCTTC. It translates to CASSLARVNSRGYGYTF. The chain links TRBV7-2 to TRBJ1-2; D is unclear. Germline CDR1 and CDR2: SGHTA and FQGNSA. The germline V and J ends were trimmed by 0 bases and 4 bases, with 18 bases remaining between them. The CDR3 is 17 amino acids.

This clonotype was picked up many times. The chain employs TRBV5-1 and TRBJ2-1; possibly TRBD2 for D (6 bases). Trimming stripped 0 bases from V and 4 bases from J, with 8 bases between. The CDR3 consists of 14 residues. Germline V gene lookup returns CDR1 SGHRS and CDR2 YFSETQ. The CDR3 region is CASSLGGEYNEQFF. The CDR3 DNA reads TGCGCCAGCAGCTTGGGGGGGGAATACAATGAGCAGTTCTTC.

This chain uses TRBV28 with TRBJ1-2; D ambiguous. The CDR3 runs 12 residues. The germline V gene encodes CDR1 MDHEN and CDR2 SYDVKM. Deletions cut 7 bases from V and 4 bases from J, with 10 bases between. In DNA, the CDR3 is TGTGCCAGCACCTTAGGTACCTATGGCTACACCTTC. Its protein is CASTLGTYGYTF.

This clonotype was counted a few times. The V call is TRBV7-2, the J call TRBJ2-3; D might be TRBD2 (6 bases). This CDR3 is built from 13 residues. V was trimmed by 1 base and J by 6 bases, leaving 8 bases between them. Germline CDR1 is SGHTA and CDR2 is FQGNSA. This CDR3 is CASSLDGGDTQYF. The CDR3 nucleotides are TGTGCCAGCAGCTTAGATGGGGGGGATACGCAGTATTTT.

This clonotype has ten or more counts. The chain combines TRBV7-9 with TRBJ2-3; no reliable D call. CDR3 length: 13 amino acids. Germline V gene lookup returns CDR1 SEHNR and CDR2 FQNEAQ (reference sequence). The V and J ends lost 5 bases and 4 bases respectively, with 10 bases between them. The CDR3 region is CASSPLGADTQYF. CDR3 DNA: TGTGCCAGCAGCCCCCTTGGGGCAGATACGCAGTATTTT.

In its sample, this clonotype was seen many times. The chain employs TRBV29-1 and TRBJ1-5; D is uncertain. Trimming removed 5 bases from V and 5 bases from J, with 13 bases in between. The CDR3 covers 13 residues. The germline gives CDR1 SQVTM, CDR2 ANQGSEA. CDR3 in amino acids: CSVKWMADQPQHF. CDR3 nucleotides: TGCAGCGTTAAATGGATGGCCGATCAGCCCCAGCATTTT.

This clonotype was picked up many times. The chain has TRBV4-3 and TRBJ2-5; TRBD1 matches 7 bases. J lost 2 bases, V lost 1 base, and 4 bases had no gene match. Germline V gene sequence: CDR1 LGHNA, CDR2 YSLEER. CDR3 length: 15 residues. The CDR3 spells CASSQARTGQETQYF. Here the CDR3 DNA reads TGCGCCAGCAGCCAAGCCCGGACAGGACAAGAGACCCAGTACTTC.

In this sample, this clonotype turned up once. V is TRBV30 and J is TRBJ2-3, with D possibly being TRBD2 (5 bases). Germline loops: CDR1 GTSNPN, CDR2 SVGIG (reference sequence). The V gene lost 2 bases and the J gene lost 10 bases, with 16 bases spanning the gap. CDR3 size: 13 residues. CDR3: CAWSPKGRGAQYF. CDR3 nucleotide sequence: TGTGCCTGGAGTCCCAAGGGCCGGGGAGCGCAGTATTTT. Full variable domain (rest looked up from reference TRBV30 and TRBJ2-3): SQTIHQWPATLVQPVGSPLSLECTVEGTSNPNLYWYRQAAGRGLQLLFYSVGIGQISSEVPQNLSASRPQDRQFILSSKKLLLSDSGFYLCAWSPKGRGAQYFGPGTRLTVL.

The table lists this clonotype with many counts. The chain is built from TRBV7-9 and TRBJ1-1; D is ambiguous. The CDR3 totals 14 residues. V lost 3 bases to trimming and J lost 6 bases, with 14 bases between them. Germline loops: CDR1 SEHNR, CDR2 FQNEAQ (reference sequence). The CDR3 loop reads CASSFLVNRAEAFF. The CDR3, as DNA: TGTGCCAGCAGCTTCCTTGTGAATAGGGCTGAAGCTTTCTTT.

The chain couples TRBV6-6 to TRBJ2-3, with no clear D. The germline V gene has CDR1 MNHNY and CDR2 SVGAGI (reference sequence). Trimming removed 5 bases from V and 4 bases from J, with 13 bases in between. This CDR3 spans 14 amino acids. Here the CDR3 DNA reads TGTGCCAGCAGTCCTAGAATGGGCGCAGATACGCAGTATTTT. This gives the protein CASSPRMGADTQYF.

The chain employs TRBV28 and TRBJ2-7, with 8 bases matching TRBD2. CDR1 MDHEN and CDR2 SYDVKM come from the germline V gene. V gave up 4 bases and J gave up 4 bases; unmatched junction bases: 3. This CDR3 has 13 amino acids. CDR3 residues: CASSSPGGYEQYV. CDR3 DNA sequence: TGTGCCAGCAGTTCCCCGGGGGGGTACGAGCAGTACGTC.

This clonotype came up a few times. The V and J genes are TRBV6-2 or TRBV6-3 and TRBJ2-4; perhaps D is TRBD1 or TRBD2 (5 bases each). Trimming cost V 0 bases and J 9 bases, with 15 bases left between them. The CDR3 has 15 residues. The germline V gene encodes CDR1 MNHEY and CDR2 SVGEGT. CDR3 nucleotide sequence: TGTGCCAGCAGTTACTCGGGGACCCAAAGGGGCATTCAGTACTTC. It yields the protein CASSYSGTQRGIQYF.